Listed here are 7 T cell receptor beta chains from one sample, sequenced in a study of T cell responses to AZD1222 COVID-19 vaccine. Assay used: immunoSEQ multiplex PCR; TCRdb lists only in-frame clones, some missing. Of around 86,000 clones listed, about 90% are singletons. Material: peripheral blood, obtained on day 0 of AZD1222 vaccination. These receptors all come from an adult in good health.

V is TRBV7-9 and J is TRBJ2-7; TRBD1 aligns across 9 bases. This CDR3 comprises 16 residues. Germline lookup yields CDR1 SEHNR and CDR2 FQNEAQ (reference sequence). V was pared by 6 bases and J by 2 bases, with 11 bases of the junction left unmatched. CDR3 DNA: TGTGCCAGCAGTCCTACGTGGGACAGGGACGCCTACGAGCAGTACTTC. Translation: CASSPTWDRDAYEQYF.

The rearrangement uses TRBV13 and TRBJ2-5; D remains unclear. The CDR3 sequence is 13 residues long. The V gene lost 1 base and the J gene lost 1 base, with 4 bases spanning the gap. Germline V gives CDR1 PRHDT, CDR2 FYEKMQ (reference sequence). CDR3 DNA sequence: TGTGCCAGCAGCTTAGTCCTCCAAGAGACCCAGTACTTC. Its protein is CASSLVLQETQYF. Combining the CDR3 with reference TRBV13 and TRBJ2-5 gives the whole variable domain AAGVIQSPRHLIKEKRETATLKCYPIPRHDTVYWYQQGPGQDPQFLISFYEKMQSDKGSIPDRFSAQQFSDYHSELNMSSLELGDSALYFCASSLVLQETQYFGPGTRLLVL.

In DNA form, the CDR3 reads TGTGCCAGCCGGCGGGATCACCCAAATTCACCCCTCCACTTT. Translated, it gives CASRRDHPNSPLHF. This rearrangement joins TRBV6-5 to TRBJ1-6; no clear D. The CDR3 is made up of 14 amino acids. From germline, CDR1 is MNHEY and CDR2 SVGAGI. Trimming shortened V by 8 bases and J by 7 bases, and 15 bases separated the two germline ends.

This clone was observed once. The chain links TRBV7-9 to TRBJ2-7, with 7 positions matching TRBD1. CDR1 is SEHNR, CDR2 FQNEAQ, per germline (reference sequence). With 2 bases clipped from V and 5 bases from J, the junction kept 9 bases outside the gene matches. The CDR3 extends over 15 amino acids. The CDR3 here is CASSLTGQNSDEQYF. Written as DNA, the CDR3 is TGTGCCAGCAGCTTAACGGGACAGAATTCTGACGAGCAGTACTTC.

The chain joins TRBV6-5 to TRBJ1-4; the D gene is possibly TRBD1 (5 bases). V was clipped by 2 bases and J by 8 bases, with 12 bases between them. The CDR3 is 14 amino acids. Per germline, CDR1 MNHEY and CDR2 SVGAGI. The CDR3 DNA sequence: TGTGCCAGCAGTTACAGGAGGAGGGGCGAAAAACTGTTTTTT. Protein sequence: CASSYRRRGEKLFF.

The sample holds a few counts of this clone. The chain recombines TRBV6-2 or TRBV6-3 with TRBJ1-2; unclear D gene. The CDR3 has 14 residues. Trimming removed 2 bases at V and 0 bases at J, with 7 bases between. The germline V gene encodes CDR1 MNHEY and CDR2 SVGEGT. The CDR3 here is CASSYPRPNYGYTF. CDR3 DNA: TGTGCCAGCAGTTACCCACGGCCTAACTATGGCTACACCTTC.

This chain uses TRBV14 with TRBJ2-2; D gene unclear. The CDR3 covers 11 residues. Trimming left V 1 base short and J 6 bases short, with 0 bases between. Germline CDR1 SGHDN, CDR2 FVKESK. CDR3 sequence reads: CASSQAGELFF. The CDR3 DNA sequence: TGTGCCAGCAGCCAAGCCGGGGAGCTGTTTTTT.